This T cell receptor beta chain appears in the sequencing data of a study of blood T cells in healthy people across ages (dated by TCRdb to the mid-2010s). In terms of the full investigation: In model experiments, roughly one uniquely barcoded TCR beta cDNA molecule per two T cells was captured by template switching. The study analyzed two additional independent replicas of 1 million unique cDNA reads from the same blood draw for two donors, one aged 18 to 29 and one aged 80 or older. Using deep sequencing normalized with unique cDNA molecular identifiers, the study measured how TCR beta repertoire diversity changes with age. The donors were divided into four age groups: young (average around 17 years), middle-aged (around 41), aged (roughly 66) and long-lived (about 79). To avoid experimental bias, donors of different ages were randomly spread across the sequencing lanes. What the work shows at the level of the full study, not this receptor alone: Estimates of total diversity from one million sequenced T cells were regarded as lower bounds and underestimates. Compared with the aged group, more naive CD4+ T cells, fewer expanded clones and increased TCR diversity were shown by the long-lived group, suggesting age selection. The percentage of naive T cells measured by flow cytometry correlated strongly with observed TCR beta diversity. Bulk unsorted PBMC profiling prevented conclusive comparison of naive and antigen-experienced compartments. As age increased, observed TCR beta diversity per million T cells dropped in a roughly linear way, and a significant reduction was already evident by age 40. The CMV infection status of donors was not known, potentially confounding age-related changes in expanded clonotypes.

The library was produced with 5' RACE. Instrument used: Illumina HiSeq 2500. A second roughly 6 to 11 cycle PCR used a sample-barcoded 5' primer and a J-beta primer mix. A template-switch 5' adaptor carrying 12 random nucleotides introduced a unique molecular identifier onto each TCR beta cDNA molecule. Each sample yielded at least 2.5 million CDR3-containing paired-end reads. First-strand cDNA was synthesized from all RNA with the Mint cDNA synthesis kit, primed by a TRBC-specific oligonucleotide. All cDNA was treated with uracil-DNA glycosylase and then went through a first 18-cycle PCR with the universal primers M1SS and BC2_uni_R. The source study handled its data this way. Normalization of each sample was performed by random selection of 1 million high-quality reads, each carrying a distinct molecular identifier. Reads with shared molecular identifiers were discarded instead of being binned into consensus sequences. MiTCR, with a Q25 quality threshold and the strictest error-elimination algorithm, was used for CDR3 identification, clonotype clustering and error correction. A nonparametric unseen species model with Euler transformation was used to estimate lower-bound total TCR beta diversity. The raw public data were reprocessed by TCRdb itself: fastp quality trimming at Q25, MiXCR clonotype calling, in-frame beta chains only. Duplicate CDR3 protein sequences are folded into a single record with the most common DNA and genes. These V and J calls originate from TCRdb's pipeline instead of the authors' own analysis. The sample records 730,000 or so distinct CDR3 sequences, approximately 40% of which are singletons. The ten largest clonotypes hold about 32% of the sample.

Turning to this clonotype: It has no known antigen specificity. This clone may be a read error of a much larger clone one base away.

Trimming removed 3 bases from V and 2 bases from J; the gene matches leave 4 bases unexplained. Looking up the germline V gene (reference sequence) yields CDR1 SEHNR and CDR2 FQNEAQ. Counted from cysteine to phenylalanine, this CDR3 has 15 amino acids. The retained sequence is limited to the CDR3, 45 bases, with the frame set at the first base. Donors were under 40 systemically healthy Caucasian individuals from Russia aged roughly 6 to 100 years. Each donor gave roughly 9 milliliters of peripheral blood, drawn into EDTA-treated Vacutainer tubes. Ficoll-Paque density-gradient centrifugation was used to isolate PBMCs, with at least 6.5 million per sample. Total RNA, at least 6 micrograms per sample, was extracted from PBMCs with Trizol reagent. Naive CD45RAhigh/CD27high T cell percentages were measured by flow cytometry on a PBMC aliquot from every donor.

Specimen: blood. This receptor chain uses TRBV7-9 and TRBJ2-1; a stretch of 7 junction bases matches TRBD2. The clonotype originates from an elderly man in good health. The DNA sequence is TGTGCCAGCAGCTTGACTAGCAGGACCTACAATGAGCAGTTCTTC. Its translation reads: CASSLTSRTYNEQFF. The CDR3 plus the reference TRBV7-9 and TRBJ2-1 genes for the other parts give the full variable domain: DTGVSQNPRHKITKRGQNVTFRCDPISEHNRLYWYRQTLGQGPEFLTYFQNEAQLEKSRLLSDRFSAERPKGSFSTLEIQRTEQGDSAMYLCASSLTSRTYNEQFFGPGTRLTVL.